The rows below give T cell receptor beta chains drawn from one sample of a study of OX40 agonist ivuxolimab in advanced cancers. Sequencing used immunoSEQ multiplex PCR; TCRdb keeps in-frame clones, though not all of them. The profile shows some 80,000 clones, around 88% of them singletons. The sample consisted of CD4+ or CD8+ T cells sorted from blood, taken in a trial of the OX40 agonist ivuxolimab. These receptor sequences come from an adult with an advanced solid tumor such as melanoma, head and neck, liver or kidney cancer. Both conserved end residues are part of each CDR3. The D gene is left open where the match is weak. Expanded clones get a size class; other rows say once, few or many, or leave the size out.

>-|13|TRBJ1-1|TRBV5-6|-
CASSLSGTSGAFF
TGTGCCAGCAGCCTATCCGGGACCTCCGGGGCTTTCTTT
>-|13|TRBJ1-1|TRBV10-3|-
CAISPRTQDEAFF
TGTGCCATCAGTCCGCGGACACAGGATGAAGCTTTCTTT
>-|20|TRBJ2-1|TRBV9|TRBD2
CASSGPKIGGSVLSYNEQFF
TGTGCCAGCAGCGGACCTAAGATTGGCGGGAGTGTTCTCTCCTACAATGAGCAGTTCTTC
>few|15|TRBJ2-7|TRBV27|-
CASSSGRAISYEQYF
TGTGCCAGCAGTTCGGGCAGGGCAATCTCCTACGAGCAGTACTTC
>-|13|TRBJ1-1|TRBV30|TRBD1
CACIRTGKTEAFF
TGTGCCTGCATTCGGACAGGGAAGACTGAAGCTTTCTTT
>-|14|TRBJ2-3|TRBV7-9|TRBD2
CASSFLAGADTQYF
TGTGCCAGCAGCTTCCTAGCGGGAGCTGATACGCAGTATTTT
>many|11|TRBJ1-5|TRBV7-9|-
CASSSTGPQHF
TGTGCCAGCAGCTCCACTGGGCCCCAGCATTTT
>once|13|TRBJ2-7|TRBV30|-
CAWSVQEAYEQYF
TGTGCCTGGAGTGTACAGGAGGCCTACGAGCAGTACTTC
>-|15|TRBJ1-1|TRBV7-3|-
CASSLTGGENTEAFF
TGTGCCAGCAGCTTAACCGGGGGAGAGAACACTGAAGCTTTCTTT
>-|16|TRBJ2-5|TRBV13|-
CASSSRRGSRGETQYF
TGTGCCAGCAGCTCCCGTCGGGGTTCGCGAGGAGAGACCCAGTACTTC
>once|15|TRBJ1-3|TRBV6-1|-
CASSPPYYSGNTIYF
TGTGCCAGCAGTCCCCCCTATTACTCTGGAAACACCATATATTTT
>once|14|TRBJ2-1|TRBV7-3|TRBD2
CASTAGLAHNEQFF
TGTGCCAGCACCGCGGGACTAGCGCACAATGAGCAGTTCTTC
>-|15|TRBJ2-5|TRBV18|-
CASSPSYGRGETQYF
TGTGCCAGCTCACCAAGCTACGGGCGGGGAGAGACCCAGTACTTC
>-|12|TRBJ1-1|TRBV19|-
CASMKWGTEAFF
TGTGCCAGTATGAAGTGGGGCACTGAAGCTTTCTTT
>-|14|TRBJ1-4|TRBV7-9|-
CASSLAGSGEKLFF
TGTGCCAGCAGCTTAGCAGGGTCAGGTGAAAAACTGTTTTTT
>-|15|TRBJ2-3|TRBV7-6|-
CASSPRTVPTDTQYF
TGTGCCAGCAGCCCGAGGACCGTACCCACAGATACGCAGTATTTT
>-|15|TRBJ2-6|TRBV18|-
CASSPTVSGANVLTF
TGTGCCAGCTCACCCACGGTCTCTGGGGCCAACGTCCTGACTTTC
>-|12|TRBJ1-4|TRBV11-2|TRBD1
CASSWDREKLFF
TGTGCCAGCAGTTGGGACAGGGAAAAACTGTTTTTT
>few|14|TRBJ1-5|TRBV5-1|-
CASSFGTGNQPQHF
TGCGCCAGCAGCTTTGGGACGGGCAATCAGCCCCAGCATTTT
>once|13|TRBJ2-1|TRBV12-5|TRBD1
CATSTGGWNEQFF
TGTGCTACCTCGACAGGGGGTTGGAATGAGCAGTTCTTC
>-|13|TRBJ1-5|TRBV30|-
CAWRPDSNQPQHF
TGTGCCTGGAGACCGGACAGCAATCAGCCCCAGCATTTT